This entry features one T cell receptor (beta chain) sequence. Its antigen remains unknown. TCRdb's copy holds only in-frame clones and misses some; the assay was immunoSEQ multiplex PCR. The sample lists approximately 100,000 clones, about nine tenths occurring once. The data were taken from a study of OX40 agonist ivuxolimab in advanced cancers. Study findings and constraints: CD4+ T cells averaged fewer expanded clones than CD8+ T cells. CD4+ and CD8+ T cells in blood underwent clonal expansion by week 6 at 0.1 to 3.0 mg/kg.

The sample in question was CD4+ or CD8+ T cells sorted from blood, obtained in a trial of the OX40 agonist ivuxolimab. The sequence derives from an adult with an advanced solid tumor such as melanoma, head and neck, liver or kidney cancer.

CDR3 nucleotides: TGTGCCAGCAGCTTCACGGAGAGCTCCTACGAGCAGTACTTC. Its translation: CASSFTESSYEQYF. This rearrangement joins TRBV11-2 to TRBJ2-7; unclear D gene. The germline V gene encodes CDR1 SGHAT and CDR2 FQNNGV. The CDR3 runs to 14 residues. The V and J ends lost 3 bases and 0 bases respectively, with 9 bases between them.